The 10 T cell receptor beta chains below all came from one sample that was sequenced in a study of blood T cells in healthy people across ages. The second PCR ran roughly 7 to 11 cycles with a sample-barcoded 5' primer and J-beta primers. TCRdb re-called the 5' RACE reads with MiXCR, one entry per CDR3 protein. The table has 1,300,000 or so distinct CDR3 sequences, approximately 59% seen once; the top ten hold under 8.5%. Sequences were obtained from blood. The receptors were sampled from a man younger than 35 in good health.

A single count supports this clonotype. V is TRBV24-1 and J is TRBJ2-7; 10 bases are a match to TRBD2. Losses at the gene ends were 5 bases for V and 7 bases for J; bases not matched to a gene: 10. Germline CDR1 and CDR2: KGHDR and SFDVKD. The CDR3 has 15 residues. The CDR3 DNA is TGTGCCACCAGTGCTACTAGCGGGGACTTGGTGGAGCAGTACTTC. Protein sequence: CATSATSGDLVEQYF.

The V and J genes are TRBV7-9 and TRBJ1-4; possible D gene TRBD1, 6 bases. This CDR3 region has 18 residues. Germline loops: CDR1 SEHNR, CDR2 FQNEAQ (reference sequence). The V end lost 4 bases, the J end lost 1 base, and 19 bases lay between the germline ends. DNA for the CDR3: TGTGCCAGCAGCTCCCTCCGTTCCTGGGGGCGAACTAATGAAAAACTGTTTTTT. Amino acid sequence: CASSSLRSWGRTNEKLFF. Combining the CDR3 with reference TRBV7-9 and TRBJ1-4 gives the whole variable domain DTGVSQNPRHKITKRGQNVTFRCDPISEHNRLYWYRQTLGQGPEFLTYFQNEAQLEKSRLLSDRFSAERPKGSFSTLEIQRTEQGDSAMYLCASSSLRSWGRTNEKLFFGSGTQLSVL.

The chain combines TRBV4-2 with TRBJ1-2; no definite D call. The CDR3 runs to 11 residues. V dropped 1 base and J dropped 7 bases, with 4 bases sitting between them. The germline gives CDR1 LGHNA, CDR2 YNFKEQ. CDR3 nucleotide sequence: TGTGCCAGCAGCCAAGCATCTGGCTACACCTTC. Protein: CASSQASGYTF.

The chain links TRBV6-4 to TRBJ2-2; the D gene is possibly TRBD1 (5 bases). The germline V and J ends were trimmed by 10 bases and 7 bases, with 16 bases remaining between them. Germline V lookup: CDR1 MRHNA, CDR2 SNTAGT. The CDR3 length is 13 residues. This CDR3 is CANRPQGHGELFF. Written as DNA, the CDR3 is TGTGCCAACCGCCCCCAGGGTCACGGGGAGCTGTTTTTT.

The CDR3: CASSYSARHTDTQYF. The DNA of the CDR3 is TGTGCCAGCAGTTACAGCGCCAGACACACAGATACGCAGTATTTT. V and J are TRBV6-2 or TRBV6-3 and TRBJ2-3; D remains unclear. V was pared by 2 bases and J by 2 bases, with 11 bases between. The germline V gene has CDR1 MNHEY and CDR2 SVGEGT. This CDR3 is 15 amino acids long.

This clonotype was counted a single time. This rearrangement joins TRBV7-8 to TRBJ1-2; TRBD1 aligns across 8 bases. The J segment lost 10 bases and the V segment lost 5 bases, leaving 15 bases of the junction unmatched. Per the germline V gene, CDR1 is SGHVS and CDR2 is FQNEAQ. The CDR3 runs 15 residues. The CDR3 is CASSPSGGAGGDYTF. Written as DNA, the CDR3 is TGTGCCAGCAGCCCCTCAGGGGGGGCAGGGGGCGACTACACCTTC.

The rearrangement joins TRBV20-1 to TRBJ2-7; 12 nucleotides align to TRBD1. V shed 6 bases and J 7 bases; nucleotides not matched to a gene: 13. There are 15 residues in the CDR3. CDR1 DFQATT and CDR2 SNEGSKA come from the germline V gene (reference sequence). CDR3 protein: CSATDPGQGAWEQYF. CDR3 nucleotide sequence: TGCAGTGCAACTGACCCGGGACAGGGGGCTTGGGAGCAGTACTTC.

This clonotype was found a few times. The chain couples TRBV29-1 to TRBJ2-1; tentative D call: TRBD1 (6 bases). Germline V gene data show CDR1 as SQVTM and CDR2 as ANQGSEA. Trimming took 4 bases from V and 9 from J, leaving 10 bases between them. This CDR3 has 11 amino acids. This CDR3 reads CSVVGAREQFF. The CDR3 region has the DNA TGCAGCGTTGTGGGGGCCCGTGAGCAGTTCTTC.

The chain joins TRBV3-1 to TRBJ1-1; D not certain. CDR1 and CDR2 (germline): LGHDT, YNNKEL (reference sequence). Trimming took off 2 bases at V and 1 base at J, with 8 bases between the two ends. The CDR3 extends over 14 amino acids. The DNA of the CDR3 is TGTGCCAGCAGCCAACAGGTTGCGAACACTGAAGCTTTCTTT. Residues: CASSQQVANTEAFF.

For the CDR3, the DNA is TGCGCCAGCAGCCAAAGGGGGGGCTACGCTGAAGCTTTCTTT. Its protein product is CASSQRGGYAEAFF. This chain links TRBV4-1 with TRBJ1-1, with D possibly matching TRBD1 (6 bases). The germline V gene has CDR1 MGHRA and CDR2 YSYEKL. CDR3 length: 14 amino acids. V lost 2 bases and J lost 6, with 13 bases in between.